This T cell receptor (beta chain) was observed in a study of cytotoxic CD8 clonotypes in ibrutinib-treated CLL. Study observations and caveats: The clonality went up when patients responded to ibrutinib and dropped back toward baseline at progression. Public clonotypes were rare and shrank or held steady on treatment.

There are 15 residues in the CDR3. Germline CDR1 and CDR2: SGHDT and YYEEEE. V lost 0 bases and J 2 bases, leaving 9 bases between the germline ends. Deep sequencing aimed at 1 in 200,000 to 1 in 1 million T cells' resolution. Sequencing used immunoSEQ multiplex PCR; TCRdb keeps in-frame clones, though not all of them. The table has 250,000 to 350,000 clones, more than 70% seen once. Of note for this clone: The antigen is unknown.

This TCR came from a human donor with chronic lymphocytic leukemia. The chain combines TRBV5-6 with TRBJ1-5; D not certain. The material sequenced was PBMCs, taken at disease progression, from a patient treated with ibrutinib. CDR3 in DNA: TGTGCCAGCAGCTTGGGAGTTGGGGGCAATCAGCCCCAGCATTTT. This encodes CASSLGVGGNQPQHF.